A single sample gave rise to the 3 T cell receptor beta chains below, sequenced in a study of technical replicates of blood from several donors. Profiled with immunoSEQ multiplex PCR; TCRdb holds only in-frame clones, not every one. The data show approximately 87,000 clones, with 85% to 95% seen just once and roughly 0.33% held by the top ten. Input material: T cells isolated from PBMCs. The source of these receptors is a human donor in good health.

This chain's CDR3 is CASSFSVSSYEQYF. The CDR3 region has the DNA TGTGCCAGCAGTTTCTCGGTTAGCTCCTACGAGCAGTACTTC. V is TRBV27 and J is TRBJ2-7; D unresolved. Trimming pared 3 bases from V and 0 bases from J, leaving 9 bases between. The germline CDR1 and CDR2 sequences are MNHEY and SMNVEV (reference sequence). CDR3 length: 14 residues.

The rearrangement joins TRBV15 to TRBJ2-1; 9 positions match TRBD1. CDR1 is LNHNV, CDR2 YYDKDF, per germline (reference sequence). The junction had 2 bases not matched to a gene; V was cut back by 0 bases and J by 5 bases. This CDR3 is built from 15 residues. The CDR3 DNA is TGTGCCACCAGCAGAGACCGGGACAGGGACAATGAGCAGTTCTTC. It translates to CATSRDRDRDNEQFF.

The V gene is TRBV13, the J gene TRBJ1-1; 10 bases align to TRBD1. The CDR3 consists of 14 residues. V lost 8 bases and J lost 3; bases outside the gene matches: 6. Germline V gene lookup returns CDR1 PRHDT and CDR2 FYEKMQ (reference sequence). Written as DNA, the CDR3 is TGTGCCAGCGGCCAAGGGACAGGGGACACTGAAGCTTTCTTT. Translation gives CASGQGTGDTEAFF.